This note documents a single T cell receptor beta chain sequence. V lost 2 bases, J lost 1 base, and 12 bases lay in between. The CDR3 is made up of 16 amino acids. Germline CDR1 and CDR2: SNHLY and FYNNEI. This entry belongs to a study of blood T cell repertoires in COVID-19. Data came from immunoSEQ multiplex PCR; TCRdb stores just in-frame clones and leaves some out. The sample records approximately 82,000 clones, approximately 78% being singletons. The chain uses TRBV2 and TRBJ2-4; D is possibly TRBD2 (6 bases). The sequence was collected from a man between 50 and 59 years old with active or convalescent COVID-19. The sequenced sample consisted of peripheral blood. The CDR3 is CASSESGERAKNIQYF. The CDR3 DNA follows: TGTGCCAGCAGTGAATCGGGGGAGCGGGCCAAAAACATTCAGTACTTC.